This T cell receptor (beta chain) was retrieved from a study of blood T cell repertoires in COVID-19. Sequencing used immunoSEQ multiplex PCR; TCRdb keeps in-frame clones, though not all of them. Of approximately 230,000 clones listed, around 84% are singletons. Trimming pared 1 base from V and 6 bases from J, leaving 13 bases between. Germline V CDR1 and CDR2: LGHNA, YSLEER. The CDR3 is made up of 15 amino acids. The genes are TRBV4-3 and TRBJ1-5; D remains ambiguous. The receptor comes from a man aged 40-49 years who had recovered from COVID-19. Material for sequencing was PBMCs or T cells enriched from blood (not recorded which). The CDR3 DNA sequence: TGCGCCAGCAGCCAAGTCTACCTAGGGAGTCAGCCCCAGCATTTT. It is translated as CASSQVYLGSQPQHF.